The 22 T cell receptor beta chains listed next were all sequenced from one sample in a study of beta chain features in type 1 diabetes. Expressed TCRB transcripts were sequenced after all isolated RNA was converted to cDNA. Repertoires were generated with immunoSEQ multiplex PCR, while TCRdb's copy carries only in-frame clones and drops some. The data show 200,000 to 250,000 clones, 68% seen once. What was sequenced was naive CD4+ T cells from blood. The source of these receptors is a man between 25 and 39 years old in good health.

This chain connects TRBV30 to TRBJ1-6; a weak D match, TRBD1 (6 bases). V was pared by 4 bases and J by 2 bases, with 9 bases between. Germline CDR1 and CDR2: GTSNPN and SVGIG (reference sequence). The CDR3 extends over 14 amino acids. CDR3 in DNA: TGTGCCTGGAACGGGGACACCTATAATTCACCCCTCCACTTT. As protein: CAWNGDTYNSPLHF.

The chain is built from TRBV19 and TRBJ1-5; D is uncertain. The germline V and J ends were trimmed by 5 bases and 1 base, with 12 bases remaining between them. In germline, CDR1 is LNHDA, CDR2 SQIVND (reference sequence). The CDR3 is made up of 15 amino acids. CDR3 sequence (DNA): TGTGCCAGTAGTTCTTCGGACTTCAGCAATCAGCCCCAGCATTTT. This sequence encodes CASSSSDFSNQPQHF. Based on the CDR3 plus reference TRBV19 and TRBJ1-5, the full variable domain is DGGITQSPKYLFRKEGQNVTLSCEQNLNHDAMYWYRQDPGQGLRLIYYSQIVNDFQKGDIAEGYSVSREKKESFPLTVTSAQKNPTAFYLCASSSSDFSNQPQHFGDGTRLSIL.

The rearrangement uses TRBV7-9 and TRBJ2-5; D unclear. Germline assignment: CDR1 SEHNR and CDR2 FQNEAQ (reference sequence). V was shortened by 0 bases and J by 0 bases, with 8 bases between the two germline ends. The CDR3 loop spans 15 amino acids. The CDR3 region has the DNA TGTGCCAGCAGCTTAGCTTTAGAGAACCAAGAGACCCAGTACTTC. It is translated as CASSLALENQETQYF.

V usage is TRBV30 and J usage is TRBJ1-2; 8 nucleotides agree with TRBD1. This CDR3 is built from 13 residues. Germline V gene lookup returns CDR1 GTSNPN and CDR2 SVGIG (reference sequence). The V and J ends lost 5 bases and 5 bases, in that order; junction bases with no gene match: 7. The CDR3 DNA sequence: TGTGCCTGGGGGGGACAGGAGAATTATGGCTACACCTTC. Amino acids: CAWGGQENYGYTF.

The V gene is TRBV15, the J gene TRBJ2-5, with D uncertain. Germline loops: CDR1 LNHNV, CDR2 YYDKDF (reference sequence). V gave up 2 bases and J gave up 5 bases, with 6 bases separating them. The CDR3 has 12 amino acids. As DNA, the CDR3 is TGTGCCACCAGCAGACTGGGGGAGACCCAGTACTTC. It is translated as CATSRLGETQYF. The variable domain in full, completed from reference TRBV15 and TRBJ2-5, reads DAMVIQNPRYQVTQFGKPVTLSCSQTLNHNVMYWYQQKSSQAPKLLFHYYDKDFNNEADTPDNFQSRRPNTSFCFLDIRSPGLGDTAMYLCATSRLGETQYFGPGTRLLVL.

V and J are TRBV29-1 and TRBJ2-2; possibly TRBD1 or TRBD2 for D (5 bases each). This CDR3 is 13 amino acids long. CDR1 SQVTM and CDR2 ANQGSEA come from the germline V gene. Trimming shortened V by 8 bases and J by 6 bases, and 16 bases separated the two germline ends. CDR3 protein: CSLRDEVAGELFF. DNA for the CDR3: TGCAGCCTCCGGGACGAAGTAGCCGGGGAGCTGTTTTTT.

V gene TRBV4-3 combines with J gene TRBJ2-1; TRBD1 is a possible D gene (5 bases). The CDR3 length is 15 residues. V dropped 0 bases and J dropped 6 bases, with 12 bases sitting between them. CDR1 and CDR2 (germline): LGHNA, YSLEER. In DNA form, the CDR3 reads TGCGCCAGCAGCCAAGATCCCGCCAGGGTCAATGAGCAGTTCTTC. It codes for CASSQDPARVNEQFF.

CDR3 DNA: TGCGCCAGCAGCCAAGATTATTCTGTGAAGCAGTACTTC. Encoded protein: CASSQDYSVKQYF. The chain uses TRBV4-3 and TRBJ2-7; D ambiguous. From germline, CDR1 is LGHNA and CDR2 YSLEER. The CDR3 totals 13 residues. The V gene lost 0 bases and the J gene lost 8 bases, with 11 bases spanning the gap.

The chain employs TRBV28 and TRBJ2-4, with 7 bases lining up with TRBD1. There are 16 residues in the CDR3. V trimming: 5 bases; J trimming: 0 bases; junction bases outside the gene matches: 7. CDR1 is MDHEN and CDR2 is SYDVKM in the germline V gene. The DNA for the CDR3 is TGTGCCAGCAGTCGACAGGGCCGCCTAGCCAAAAACATTCAGTACTTC. Translation: CASSRQGRLAKNIQYF. Combining the CDR3 with reference TRBV28 and TRBJ2-4 gives the whole variable domain DVKVTQSSRYLVKRTGEKVFLECVQDMDHENMFWYRQDPGLGLRLIYFSYDVKMKEKGDIPEGYSVSREKKERFSLILESASTNQTSMYLCASSRQGRLAKNIQYFGAGTRLSVL.

This clone was recorded once. J is TRBJ1-3 and V is TRBV29-1, with a tentative D call TRBD1 (6 bases). This CDR3 is 16 amino acids long. The germline V gene encodes CDR1 SQVTM and CDR2 ANQGSEA. The ends were cut back, 4 bases at V and 0 bases at J, with 16 bases in the middle. CDR3 protein: CSVGQQGLNSGNTIYF. The CDR3 coding sequence is TGCAGCGTTGGGCAACAGGGCCTTAACTCTGGAAACACCATATATTTT.

V is TRBV10-3 and J is TRBJ2-5, with 7 bases aligning to TRBD2. V gave up 1 base and J gave up 7 bases; unmatched junction bases: 3. Germline V CDR1 and CDR2: ENHRY, SYGVKD. There are 13 residues in the CDR3. CDR3 nucleotide sequence: TGTGCCATCAGTGAGTTCGGGGAGGGGACCCAGTACTTC. Its translation is CAISEFGEGTQYF.

The chain couples TRBV30 to TRBJ2-2; 9 bases map to TRBD2. The V segment lost 4 bases and the J segment 7 bases; nucleotides outside the gene matches: 4. The germline gives CDR1 GTSNPN, CDR2 SVGIG (reference sequence). The CDR3 totals 13 residues. The CDR3, as DNA: TGTGCCTGGACTAGCGGGAACGGCGGGGAGCTGTTTTTT. It translates to CAWTSGNGGELFF.

Details on this clone: Its ends do not fully match the called genes, so a read error is possible. J is TRBJ2-3 and V is TRBV6-5; 12 nucleotides match TRBD2. This CDR3 has 15 amino acids. CDR1 and CDR2 from the germline V gene are MNHEY and SVGAGI. CDR3 DNA: TGTGCAAGCAGTTTACTAGCGGGAGGTACAGATACGCAGTATTTT. Translation gives CASSLLAGGTDTQYF.

The chain combines TRBV28 with TRBJ2-7, with D possibly being TRBD1 (5 bases). This CDR3 contains 12 residues. Germline CDR1 MDHEN, CDR2 SYDVKM. Trimming pared 2 bases from V and 6 bases from J, leaving 8 bases between. This CDR3 reads CASSLPGSEQYF. CDR3 coding DNA: TGTGCCAGCAGTTTACCAGGGTCCGAGCAGTACTTC.

The table lists this clone with a few counts. For the CDR3, the DNA is TGTGCCAGCAGCCTGCAGGGTACTAGTGGGGAGCTGTTTTTT. Translation: CASSLQGTSGELFF. The V and J genes are TRBV2 and TRBJ2-2; D possibly matches TRBD1 or TRBD2 (5 bases each). Germline CDR1 and CDR2: SNHLY and FYNNEI. CDR3 length equals 14 residues. Deletions cut 6 bases from V and 8 bases from J, with 16 bases between.

The chain has TRBV2 and TRBJ2-7; 10 bases align to TRBD2. V was clipped by 5 bases and J by 4 bases; unmatched bases: 8. CDR3 size: 15 residues. Germline CDR1 reads SNHLY; CDR2 reads FYNNEI. This chain's CDR3 is CASSFSAGGNYEQYF. The CDR3 nucleotides read TGTGCCAGCAGTTTTTCAGCGGGGGGGAATTACGAGCAGTACTTC.

The genes are TRBV5-1 and TRBJ2-3; D tentatively fits TRBD1 or TRBD2 (6 bases each). The CDR3 length is 16 residues. Trimming took 4 bases from V and 4 from J, leaving 19 bases between them. Germline V gene sequence: CDR1 SGHRS, CDR2 YFSETQ. CDR3 sequence reads: CASSRMGAGTSDTQYF. The CDR3 DNA is TGCGCCAGCAGCAGGATGGGGGCAGGGACTTCAGATACGCAGTATTTT.

This clone was detected only a few times. V is TRBV29-1 and J is TRBJ2-7; 7 bases agree with TRBD2. V shed 4 bases and J 6 bases; nucleotides not matched to a gene: 6. This CDR3 contains 12 residues. Germline CDR1 SQVTM, CDR2 ANQGSEA. CDR3 amino acids: CSVAIAGGEQYF. The CDR3 DNA follows: TGCAGCGTTGCTATAGCGGGCGGCGAGCAGTACTTC.

The chain uses TRBV4-2 and TRBJ2-1; D gene unclear. The V end lost 1 base, the J end lost 6 bases, and 7 bases lay between the germline ends. The CDR3 length is 13 residues. Germline V gene data show CDR1 as LGHNA and CDR2 as YNFKEQ. The CDR3 loop reads CASSQVEPNEQFF. CDR3 bases: TGTGCCAGCAGCCAAGTAGAACCCAATGAGCAGTTCTTC.

The chain joins TRBV2 to TRBJ2-3, with D perhaps matching TRBD1 (6 bases). Trimming took off 10 bases at V and 1 base at J, with 15 bases between the two ends. The CDR3 sequence is 14 residues long. Germline V gene lookup returns CDR1 SNHLY and CDR2 FYNNEI. The chain's CDR3 is CATKYRQGTDTQYF. The CDR3 DNA reads TGTGCCACCAAGTACCGACAGGGCACAGATACGCAGTATTTT.

This clone was counted only a few times. The V call is TRBV10-3, the J call TRBJ2-3, with D tentatively TRBD1 or TRBD2 (5 bases each). Trimming took off 2 bases at V and 0 bases at J, with 9 bases between the two ends. The CDR3 has 15 amino acids. The germline V gene encodes CDR1 ENHRY and CDR2 SYGVKD. This CDR3 is CAISEVGDSTDTQYF. The CDR3, as DNA: TGTGCCATCAGTGAGGTGGGGGATAGCACAGATACGCAGTATTTT.

The rearrangement joins TRBV20-1 to TRBJ1-1; tentative D call: TRBD1 (5 bases). V lost 6 bases, J lost 4 bases, and 9 bases lay in between. The CDR3 totals 11 residues. Germline V lookup: CDR1 DFQATT, CDR2 SNEGSKA (reference sequence). CDR3 sequence: CSAWRGTEAFF. The CDR3 coding sequence is TGCAGTGCCTGGAGGGGCACTGAAGCTTTCTTT.